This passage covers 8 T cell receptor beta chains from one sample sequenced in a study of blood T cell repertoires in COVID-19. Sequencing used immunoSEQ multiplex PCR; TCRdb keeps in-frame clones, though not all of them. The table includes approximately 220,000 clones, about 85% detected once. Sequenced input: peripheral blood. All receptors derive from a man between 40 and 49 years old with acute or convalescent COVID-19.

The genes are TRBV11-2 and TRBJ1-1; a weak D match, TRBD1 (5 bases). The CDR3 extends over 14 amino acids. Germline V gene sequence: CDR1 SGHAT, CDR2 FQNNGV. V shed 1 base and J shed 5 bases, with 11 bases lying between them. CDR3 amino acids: CASSLVAGRTEAFF. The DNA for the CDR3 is TGTGCCAGCAGCTTAGTGGCAGGGCGAACTGAAGCTTTCTTT.

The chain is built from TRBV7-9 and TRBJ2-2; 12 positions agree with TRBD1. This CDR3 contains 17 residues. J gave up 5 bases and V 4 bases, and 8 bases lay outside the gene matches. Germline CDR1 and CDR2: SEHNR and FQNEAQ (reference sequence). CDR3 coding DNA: TGTGCCAGCAGCTCAAGGGACAGGGGGCGCATGACCGGGGAGCTGTTTTTT. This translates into CASSSRDRGRMTGELFF.

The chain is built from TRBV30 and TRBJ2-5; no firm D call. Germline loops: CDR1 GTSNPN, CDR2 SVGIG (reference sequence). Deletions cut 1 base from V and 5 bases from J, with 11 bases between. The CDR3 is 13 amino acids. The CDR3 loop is CAWSAHPAETQYF. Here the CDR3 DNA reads TGTGCCTGGAGTGCGCACCCCGCGGAGACCCAGTACTTC.

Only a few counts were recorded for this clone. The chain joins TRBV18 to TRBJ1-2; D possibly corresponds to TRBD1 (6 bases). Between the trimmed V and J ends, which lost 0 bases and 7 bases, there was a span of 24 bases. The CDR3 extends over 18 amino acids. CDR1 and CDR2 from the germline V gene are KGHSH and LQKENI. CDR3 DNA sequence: TGTGCCAGCTCACCACCTGGCGGCAGGGGTCATGGATCCTCTGGCTACACCTTC. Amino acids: CASSPPGGRGHGSSGYTF.

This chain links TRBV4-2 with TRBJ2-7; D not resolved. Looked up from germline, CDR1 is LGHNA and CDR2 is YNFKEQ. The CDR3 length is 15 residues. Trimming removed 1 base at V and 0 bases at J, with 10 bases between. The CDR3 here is CASSQVGGTSYEQYF. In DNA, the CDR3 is TGTGCCAGCAGCCAAGTTGGCGGAACCTCCTACGAGCAGTACTTC.

The CDR3 sequence: CASSLESGQVFAEAFF. The DNA for the CDR3 is TGTGCCAGCAGCTTGGAGTCGGGACAGGTATTTGCTGAAGCTTTCTTT. The chain joins TRBV5-4 to TRBJ1-1, with 8 bases that match TRBD1. The CDR3 extends over 16 amino acids. Germline loops: CDR1 SGHNT, CDR2 YYREEE (reference sequence). J lost 6 bases, V lost 0 bases, and 10 bases had no gene match.

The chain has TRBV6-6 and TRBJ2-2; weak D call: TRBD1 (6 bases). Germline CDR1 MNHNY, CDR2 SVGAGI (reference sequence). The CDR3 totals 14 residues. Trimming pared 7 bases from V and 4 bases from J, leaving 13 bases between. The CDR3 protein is CASTFVGGTGELFF. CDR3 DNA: TGTGCCAGCACCTTCGTAGGGGGCACCGGGGAGCTGTTTTTT.

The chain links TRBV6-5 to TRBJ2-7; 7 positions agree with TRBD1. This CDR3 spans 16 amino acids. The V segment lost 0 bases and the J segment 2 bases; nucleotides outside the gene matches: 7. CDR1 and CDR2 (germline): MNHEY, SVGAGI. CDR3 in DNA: TGTGCCAGCAGTTACTCACGTCGACAGGGCCCCTACGAGCAGTACTTC. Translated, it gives CASSYSRRQGPYEQYF.